The next 18 T cell receptor beta chains were all read from a single sample in a study of cytomegalovirus exposure and HLA in healthy donors. PCR was performed using 60 Vbeta and 13 Jbeta primers. Repertoires were generated with immunoSEQ multiplex PCR, while TCRdb's copy carries only in-frame clones and drops some. The table has roughly 100,000 clones, 71% seen once. The sequenced material came from PBMCs. Every receptor here comes from a female donor in good health and CMV-seronegative.

The chain joins TRBV7-2 to TRBJ2-7; 7 nucleotides line up with TRBD2. The CDR3 loop spans 14 amino acids. The V segment lost 3 bases and the J segment 0 bases; nucleotides outside the gene matches: 2. The germline CDR1 and CDR2 sequences are SGHTA and FQGNSA. The CDR3 region is CASSFRTSSYEQYF. CDR3 in DNA: TGTGCCAGCAGCTTCCGGACTAGCTCCTACGAGCAGTACTTC.

The J gene is TRBJ2-1, the V gene TRBV2; a weak D match, TRBD2 (6 bases). Trimming cost V 3 bases and J 4 bases, with 7 bases left between them. Per the germline V gene, CDR1 is SNHLY and CDR2 is FYNNEI. The CDR3 is made up of 13 amino acids. The CDR3 DNA is TGTGCCAGCAGTGAGGGGGGATACAATGAGCAGTTCTTC. Translated, it gives CASSEGGYNEQFF.

The rearrangement uses TRBV7-3 and TRBJ2-1, with TRBD1 matching 10 bases. Germline values: CDR1 SGHTA, CDR2 FQGTGA. V lost 5 bases to trimming and J lost 8 bases; unmatched junction nucleotides: 6. The CDR3 covers 14 residues. CDR3 DNA sequence: TGTGCCAGCAGCCGGACAGGGGGAGGGGATGAGCAGTTCTTC. Protein sequence: CASSRTGGGDEQFF.

This clone has only one observation. The chain combines TRBV4-1 with TRBJ2-7, with D possibly being TRBD2 (5 bases). Looked up from germline, CDR1 is MGHRA and CDR2 is YSYEKL. The length of the CDR3 is 12 residues. The V end was cut by 1 base, the J end by 6 bases, with 7 bases between. CDR3 DNA sequence: TGCGCCAGCAGCCAAGCGGGGAGCGAGCAGTACTTC. Residues: CASSQAGSEQYF.

V gene TRBV11-2 combines with J gene TRBJ2-5, with 7 bases that match TRBD2. Germline CDR1 is SGHAT and CDR2 is FQNNGV. The ends lost 6 bases at V and 3 bases at J; junction bases unmatched: 13. CDR3 size: 16 residues. The CDR3 protein is CASSPTRASGEETQYF. In DNA form, the CDR3 reads TGTGCCAGCAGTCCCACTCGGGCTAGCGGAGAAGAGACCCAGTACTTC.

This clone was observed a few times. The chain employs TRBV6-1 and TRBJ1-4; the D is unclear. The V and J ends lost 0 bases and 5 bases respectively, with 10 bases between them. This CDR3 contains 15 residues. Germline V lookup: CDR1 MNHNS, CDR2 SASEGT. DNA of the CDR3: TGTGCCAGCAGTGAAGCGGCTTATTCGAATGAAAAACTGTTTTTT. This gives the protein CASSEAAYSNEKLFF.

The chain has TRBV4-2 and TRBJ1-6, with 10 bases identical to TRBD1. The CDR3 sequence is 17 residues long. Germline V gives CDR1 LGHNA, CDR2 YNFKEQ. V trimming: 1 base; J trimming: 9 bases; junction bases outside the gene matches: 9. The CDR3 nucleotides are TGTGCCAGCAGCCAAGGGGGACAGGGGATCCCAGCTTCACCCCTCCACTTT. Encoded protein: CASSQGGQGIPASPLHF.

CDR3 region: CASSLRGLAEYQETQYF. In nucleotides, the CDR3 is TGTGCCAGCTCATTAAGGGGACTAGCGGAGTACCAAGAGACCCAGTACTTC. V is TRBV18 and J is TRBJ2-5; 11 bases line up with TRBD2. CDR3 length: 17 amino acids. The J segment lost 0 bases and the V segment lost 5 bases, leaving 8 bases of the junction unmatched. Germline V lookup: CDR1 KGHSH, CDR2 LQKENI.

CDR3 amino acids: CASSYYGRGTDTQYF. The CDR3 nucleotides read TGTGCCAGCAGTTACTACGGGAGGGGTACAGATACGCAGTATTTT. The rearrangement joins TRBV28 to TRBJ2-3; 8 bases map to TRBD2. Trimming cost V 4 bases and J 3 bases; bases outside gene matches: 6. CDR3 length: 15 residues. In germline, CDR1 is MDHEN, CDR2 SYDVKM.

The gene calls are TRBV15 and TRBJ1-1; 9 nucleotides agree with TRBD1. The germline V gene has CDR1 LNHNV and CDR2 YYDKDF (reference sequence). With V trimmed by 1 base and J by 5 bases, 8 bases remained unmatched. CDR3 length: 16 residues. In DNA form, the CDR3 reads TGTGCCACCAGCAGAGGTACAGGGGGCCGAGGGACTGAAGCTTTCTTT. Translating it yields CATSRGTGGRGTEAFF.

The V gene is TRBV6-5, the J gene TRBJ2-3, with D tentatively TRBD2 (6 bases). Germline lookup yields CDR1 MNHEY and CDR2 SVGAGI. V lost 6 bases and J 0 bases, leaving 10 bases between the germline ends. The CDR3 is 14 amino acids. Here the CDR3 reads CASRPGLSTDTQYF. The DNA of the CDR3 is TGTGCCAGCAGACCGGGACTTAGCACAGATACGCAGTATTTT.

The table lists this clone with a few counts. V is TRBV10-2 and J is TRBJ2-7; 11 bases align to TRBD2. Germline V CDR1 and CDR2: WSHSY, SAAADI. This CDR3 comprises 14 residues. Unmatched junction bases numbered 5, after V lost 6 bases and J lost 4 bases. The CDR3 DNA sequence: TGCGCCAGCAGCGCGACTAGCGGGGAGTACGAGCAGTACTTC. It yields the protein CASSATSGEYEQYF.

The chain joins TRBV6-6 to TRBJ1-3, with 7 positions matching TRBD1. The germline gives CDR1 MNHNY, CDR2 SVGAGI (reference sequence). V was pared by 8 bases and J by 0 bases, with 10 bases of the junction left unmatched. The CDR3 contains 16 residues. The CDR3 region is CASLPLGQVSGNTIYF. The CDR3 DNA reads as TGTGCCAGCCTGCCATTAGGACAGGTCTCTGGAAACACCATATATTTT.

V gene TRBV13 combines with J gene TRBJ1-6; D not certain. The CDR3 contains 15 residues. The germline V gene encodes CDR1 PRHDT and CDR2 FYEKMQ (reference sequence). V lost 3 bases, J lost 6 bases, and 12 bases lay in between. Here the CDR3 DNA reads TGTGCCAGCAGCTTCCGGGGAAGAGGTAATTCACCCCTCCACTTT. Protein sequence: CASSFRGRGNSPLHF.

V and J are TRBV14 and TRBJ1-1, with D tentatively TRBD1 (6 bases). This CDR3 spans 15 amino acids. V lost 4 bases, J lost 7 bases, and 19 bases lay in between. Germline V gives CDR1 SGHDN, CDR2 FVKESK. The CDR3 nucleotides read TGTGCCAGCAGCCCTTGGACAGCCTCTCAAGTTGAAGCTTTCTTT. This gives the protein CASSPWTASQVEAFF.

CDR3: CASNRSPSSGTSTDTQYF. The CDR3 nucleotides are TGTGCCAGCAACCGAAGCCCGTCAAGCGGGACTAGCACAGATACGCAGTATTTT. The gene calls are TRBV9 and TRBJ2-3; 7 nucleotides agree with TRBD2. This CDR3 spans 18 amino acids. The V gene's germline CDR1 is SGDLS and CDR2 YYNGEE. V was clipped by 6 bases and J by 0 bases; unmatched bases: 16. The full variable domain, completed using reference TRBV9 and TRBJ2-3, is DSGVTQTPKHLITATGQRVTLRCSPRSGDLSVYWYQQSLDQGLQFLIQYYNGEERAKGNILERFSAQQFPDLHSELNLSSLELGDSALYFCASNRSPSSGTSTDTQYFGPGTRLTVL.

The chain combines TRBV5-1 with TRBJ2-7, with a possible D match to TRBD1 (5 bases). CDR3 length: 15 amino acids. Trimming left V 4 bases short and J 5 bases short, with 19 bases between. CDR1 and CDR2 (germline): SGHRS, YFSETQ. In nucleotides, the CDR3 is TGCGCCAGCAGCCCGAGGAGCGCAGGGTCCAACGAGCAGTACTTC. Translation gives CASSPRSAGSNEQYF. The entire variable domain, with the rest obtained from reference TRBV5-1 and TRBJ2-7, is as follows: KAGVTQTPRYLIKTRGQQVTLSCSPISGHRSVSWYQQTPGQGLQFLFEYFSETQRNKGNFPGRFSGRQFSNSRSEMNVSTLELGDSALYLCASSPRSAGSNEQYFGPGTRLTVT.

This chain connects TRBV7-2 to TRBJ2-1, with D possibly matching TRBD2 (5 bases). The CDR3 sequence is 15 residues long. Trimming shortened V by 5 bases and J by 7 bases, and 18 bases separated the two germline ends. The germline V gene has CDR1 SGHTA and CDR2 FQGNSA. CDR3 nucleotides: TGTGCCAGCAGCCCGGAGGCCGGGTTAGGTAATGAGCAGTTCTTC. This translates into CASSPEAGLGNEQFF.